A single sample is the source of the 21 T cell receptor beta chains below, sequenced in a study of control samples from healthy donors and cancer patients. The method was immunoSEQ multiplex PCR; TCRdb's version includes in-frame clones alone and lacks a portion of them. The table shows 40,000 to 50,000 clones, with approximately 94% occurring only once. Sequencing was performed on blood. These receptors were collected from a man aged 60 to 75 in good health.

The chain carries TRBV24-1 and TRBJ2-3; a weak D match, TRBD1 (6 bases). The CDR3 runs to 14 residues. The germline V gene has CDR1 KGHDR and CDR2 SFDVKD. V was pared by 0 bases and J by 5 bases, with 8 bases between. The CDR3 sequence is CATSDLGQIDTQYF. The CDR3 DNA is TGTGCCACCAGTGATTTGGGACAGATAGATACGCAGTATTTT.

The chain has TRBV27 and TRBJ1-1; D is uncertain. This CDR3 is 13 amino acids long. Germline V CDR1 and CDR2: MNHEY, SMNVEV (reference sequence). With 7 bases removed from V and 3 bases from J, the gap between germline ends came to 12 bases. DNA of the CDR3: TGTGCCAGCACCTCCCCACCGGACACTGAAGCTTTCTTT. Translated, it gives CASTSPPDTEAFF.

V usage is TRBV15 and J usage is TRBJ1-2, with no clear D. V was shortened by 0 bases and J by 4 bases, with 15 bases between the two germline ends. CDR3 length: 16 amino acids. The germline CDR1 and CDR2 sequences are LNHNV and YYDKDF (reference sequence). The CDR3 nucleotides are TGTGCCACCAGCAGAGACCACGGCGAAATCCCCTATGGCTACACCTTC. This translates into CATSRDHGEIPYGYTF.

The rearrangement uses TRBV29-1 and TRBJ2-5; unclear D gene. Trimming removed 2 bases from V and 5 bases from J, with 12 bases in between. The CDR3 is 13 residues long. Germline lookup yields CDR1 SQVTM and CDR2 ANQGSEA. CDR3 in amino acids: CSVEKGGTETQYF. The CDR3 DNA sequence: TGCAGCGTTGAAAAGGGCGGTACGGAGACCCAGTACTTC.

The gene calls are TRBV5-1 and TRBJ2-7; possibly TRBD2 for D (6 bases). Germline CDR1 and CDR2: SGHRS and YFSETQ. The CDR3 sequence is 16 residues long. Trimming shortened V by 0 bases and J by 0 bases, and 13 bases separated the two germline ends. The CDR3 here is CASSLGGGGSSYEQYF. DNA of the CDR3: TGCGCCAGCAGCTTGGGGGGCGGAGGGAGCTCCTACGAGCAGTACTTC.

The chain couples TRBV4-1 to TRBJ2-5; TRBD1 matches at 9 bases. CDR3 size: 16 residues. With V trimmed by 1 base and J by 1 base, 4 bases remained unmatched. The germline V gene encodes CDR1 MGHRA and CDR2 YSYEKL. Written as DNA, the CDR3 is TGCGCCAGCAGCCAAGCTCCGGGACAGGGCCAAGAGACCCAGTACTTC. Amino acids: CASSQAPGQGQETQYF.

The CDR3 sequence: CASSTPGTGELFF. CDR3 nucleotides: TGTGCCAGCAGCACCCCGGGTACCGGGGAGCTGTTTTTT. The chain recombines TRBV6-2 or TRBV6-3 with TRBJ2-2; D is unresolved. V dropped 6 bases and J dropped 5 bases, with 10 bases sitting between them. The length of the CDR3 is 13 residues. The germline V gene has CDR1 MNHEY and CDR2 SVGEGT.

The V call is TRBV5-5, the J call TRBJ2-3; TRBD1 matches 9 bases. The length of the CDR3 is 15 residues. Germline assignment: CDR1 SGHKS and CDR2 YYEKEE (reference sequence). V lost 0 bases, J lost 8 bases, and 7 bases stayed unmatched. In DNA, the CDR3 is TGTGCCAGCAGCTTGGGAACAGGGGGCAGGGGTACGCAGTATTTT. Its protein product is CASSLGTGGRGTQYF. Using reference TRBV5-5 and TRBJ2-3 for the parts outside the CDR3, the full variable domain is DAGVTQSPTHLIKTRGQQVTLRCSPISGHKSVSWYQQVLGQGPQFIFQYYEKEERGRGNFPDRFSARQFPNYSSELNVNALLLGDSALYLCASSLGTGGRGTQYFGPGTRLTVL.

This clone was seen a single time. V is TRBV2 and J is TRBJ1-2; weak D call: TRBD1 (5 bases). In germline, CDR1 is SNHLY, CDR2 FYNNEI. This CDR3 contains 14 residues. Trimming took 4 bases from V and 7 from J, leaving 16 bases between them. Here the CDR3 reads CASSVSGQTVGYTF. The CDR3 bases are TGTGCCAGCAGTGTATCAGGGCAGACCGTTGGCTACACCTTC.

The CDR3 sequence: CASSIRGQGRPSNQPQHF. The CDR3 nucleotides are TGTGCCAGTAGTATACGGGGACAGGGAAGGCCGAGCAATCAGCCCCAGCATTTT. The V and J genes are TRBV19 and TRBJ1-5; TRBD1 aligns across 9 bases. V lost 2 bases and J lost 1; bases outside the gene matches: 9. Germline V gene data show CDR1 as LNHDA and CDR2 as SQIVND (reference sequence). This CDR3 is built from 18 residues.

The V and J genes are TRBV29-1 and TRBJ1-4; TRBD1 matches at 9 bases. The length of the CDR3 is 15 residues. Germline CDR1 SQVTM, CDR2 ANQGSEA. The ends lost 5 bases at V and 3 bases at J; junction bases unmatched: 7. In DNA, the CDR3 is TGCAGCGTTCAAACAGGGGGCTGGTCTAATGAAAAACTGTTTTTT. It translates to CSVQTGGWSNEKLFF.

The chain links TRBV19 to TRBJ1-2; D remains unclear. Germline V CDR1 and CDR2: LNHDA, SQIVND (reference sequence). This CDR3 is 13 amino acids long. Trimming pared 1 base from V and 2 bases from J, leaving 5 bases between. CDR3 sequence: CASSIGGNYGYTF. CDR3 DNA sequence: TGTGCCAGTAGTATAGGAGGGAACTATGGCTACACCTTC.

The V and J genes are TRBV12-3 or TRBV12-4 and TRBJ2-4; TRBD2 might be the D (5 bases). The CDR3 has 12 residues. V dropped 5 bases and J dropped 9 bases, with 11 bases sitting between them. For the CDR3, the DNA is TGTGCCAGCAGTCCAGGAGGCGGCATTCAGTACTTC. Translation: CASSPGGGIQYF.

The chain carries TRBV18 and TRBJ2-1; D unresolved. Germline CDR1 and CDR2: KGHSH and LQKENI. The CDR3 is made up of 12 amino acids. The V end was cut by 3 bases, the J end by 3 bases, with 3 bases between. The CDR3 protein is CASSPVYNEQFF. As DNA, the CDR3 is TGTGCCAGCTCACCCGTCTACAATGAGCAGTTCTTC. Using reference TRBV18 and TRBJ2-1 for the parts outside the CDR3, the full variable domain is NAGVMQNPRHLVRRRGQEARLRCSPMKGHSHVYWYRQLPEEGLKFMVYLQKENIIDESGMPKERFSAEFPKEGPSILRIQQVVRGDSAAYFCASSPVYNEQFFGPGTRLTVL.

The count of this clone is one. The chain carries TRBV18 and TRBJ1-1; 8 nucleotides line up with TRBD1. The trim removed 3 bases at V and 1 base at J, leaving 7 bases unmatched. Germline-derived CDR1 and CDR2 are KGHSH and LQKENI. The CDR3 runs to 16 residues. The CDR3 spells CASSPNPGTGNTEAFF. In DNA form, the CDR3 reads TGTGCCAGCTCACCCAACCCCGGGACAGGGAACACTGAAGCTTTCTTT. Supplemented by reference TRBV18 and TRBJ1-1, the full variable domain reads NAGVMQNPRHLVRRRGQEARLRCSPMKGHSHVYWYRQLPEEGLKFMVYLQKENIIDESGMPKERFSAEFPKEGPSILRIQQVVRGDSAAYFCASSPNPGTGNTEAFFGQGTRLTVV.

A single count supports this clone. The chain is built from TRBV24-1 and TRBJ2-7; 11 bases are a match to TRBD2. The CDR3 consists of 18 residues. V shed 4 bases and J 5 bases; nucleotides not matched to a gene: 15. Germline V lookup: CDR1 KGHDR, CDR2 SFDVKD. CDR3 coding DNA: TGTGCCACCAGTGACTCAACTAGCGGGAGTGTTTTCGGTGACGAGCAGTACTTC. Translated, it gives CATSDSTSGSVFGDEQYF.

The V and J genes are TRBV27 and TRBJ2-7; 8 nucleotides align to TRBD2. Trimming took 8 bases from V and 2 from J; bases not matched to a gene: 8. This CDR3 contains 14 residues. Germline values: CDR1 MNHEY, CDR2 SMNVEV (reference sequence). CDR3 amino acids: CASGIAGHPYEQYF. For the CDR3, the DNA is TGTGCCAGCGGAATAGCGGGACATCCCTACGAGCAGTACTTC.

The chain couples TRBV30 to TRBJ2-7; possible D gene TRBD1, 6 bases. CDR1 is GTSNPN, CDR2 SVGIG, per germline (reference sequence). The CDR3 is 15 residues long. The V and J ends lost 1 base and 4 bases respectively, with 17 bases between them. The CDR3 here is CAWSARDTTLYEQYF. The CDR3 DNA sequence: TGTGCCTGGAGTGCCCGGGACACGACCCTATACGAGCAGTACTTC. Full variable domain (missing parts from reference TRBV30 and TRBJ2-7): SQTIHQWPATLVQPVGSPLSLECTVEGTSNPNLYWYRQAAGRGLQLLFYSVGIGQISSEVPQNLSASRPQDRQFILSSKKLLLSDSGFYLCAWSARDTTLYEQYFGPGTRLTVT.

CDR3 nucleotides: TGCGCCAGCAGCTTGGTCTCGAATCGCGGGAGCTACAATGAGCAGTTCTTC. Translated: CASSLVSNRGSYNEQFF. This chain joins TRBV5-1 and TRBJ2-1; TRBD2 matches 7 bases. From germline, CDR1 is SGHRS and CDR2 YFSETQ. The trim removed 0 bases at V and 3 bases at J, leaving 9 bases unmatched. The CDR3 runs 17 residues. The full variable domain, completed using reference TRBV5-1 and TRBJ2-1, is KAGVTQTPRYLIKTRGQQVTLSCSPISGHRSVSWYQQTPGQGLQFLFEYFSETQRNKGNFPGRFSGRQFSNSRSEMNVSTLELGDSALYLCASSLVSNRGSYNEQFFGPGTRLTVL.

The rearrangement links TRBV6-6 to TRBJ2-1; 8 nucleotides line up with TRBD1. The germline V gene has CDR1 MNHNY and CDR2 SVGAGI (reference sequence). Unmatched junction bases numbered 10, after V lost 7 bases and J lost 8 bases. The CDR3 totals 14 residues. The CDR3 loop reads CASKAGQDGDEQFF. In DNA form, the CDR3 reads TGTGCCAGCAAGGCGGGACAGGACGGGGATGAGCAGTTCTTC.

The genes are TRBV2 and TRBJ1-2; 7 bases are shared with TRBD1. The length of the CDR3 is 15 residues. Germline CDR1 SNHLY, CDR2 FYNNEI. Trimming took 7 bases from V and 0 from J; bases not matched to a gene: 8. CDR3 DNA sequence: TGTGCCAGCATGGCCGCCAGGGGGTCTAACTATGGCTACACCTTC. Residues: CASMAARGSNYGYTF.